This T cell receptor (beta chain) was observed in a study of T cell repertoires in cytomegalovirus infection. Of note for this clonotype: Its target is unknown.

TCRdb re-analysed the reads in MiXCR, keeping a single row per CDR3 protein. The repertoire holds 800,000 to 950,000 distinct CDR3 sequences, with approximately 29% as singletons. Germline values: CDR1 MNHNY, CDR2 SVGAGI (reference sequence). CDR3 size: 17 residues. J gave up 3 bases and V 0 bases, and 10 bases lay outside the gene matches. The sequence was obtained from a human donor in good health (CMV status not recorded). Some clones in this sample may be carry-over from other donors' samples. The V call is TRBV6-6, the J call TRBJ1-1; 7 bases fit TRBD1. The sample in question was cultured CD8+ T cells from PBMCs, obtained from culture after CMV antigen stimulation. Here the CDR3 DNA reads TGTGCCAGCAGTTACTCCCGGACAGGCGGGAAGGACACTGAAGCTTTCTTT. The encoded protein is CASSYSRTGGKDTEAFF.